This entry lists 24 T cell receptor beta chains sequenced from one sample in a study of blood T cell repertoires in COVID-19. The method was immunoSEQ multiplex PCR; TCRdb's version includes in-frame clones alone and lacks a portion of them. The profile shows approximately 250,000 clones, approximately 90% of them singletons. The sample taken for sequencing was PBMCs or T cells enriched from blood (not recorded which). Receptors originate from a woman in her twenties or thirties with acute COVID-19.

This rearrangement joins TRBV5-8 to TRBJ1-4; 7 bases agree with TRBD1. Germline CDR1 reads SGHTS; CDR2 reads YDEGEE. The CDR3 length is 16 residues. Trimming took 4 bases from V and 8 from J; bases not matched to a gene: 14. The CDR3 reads CASSPILQGLREKLFF. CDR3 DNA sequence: TGTGCCAGCAGCCCTATCCTACAGGGGTTAAGAGAAAAACTGTTTTTT.

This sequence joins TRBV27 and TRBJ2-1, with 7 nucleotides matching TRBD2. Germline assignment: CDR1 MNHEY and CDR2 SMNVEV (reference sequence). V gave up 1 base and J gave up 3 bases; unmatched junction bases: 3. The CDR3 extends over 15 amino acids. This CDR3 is CASSLFGGGYNEQFF. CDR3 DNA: TGTGCCAGCAGTTTATTCGGCGGGGGCTACAATGAGCAGTTCTTC.

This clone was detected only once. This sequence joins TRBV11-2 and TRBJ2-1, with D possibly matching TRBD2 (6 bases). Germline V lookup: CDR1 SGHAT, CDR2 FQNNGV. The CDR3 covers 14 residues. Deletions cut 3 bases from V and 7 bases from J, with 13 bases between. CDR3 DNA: TGTGCCAGCAGCTTTGCAGCGGAGGGGAATGAGCAGTTCTTC. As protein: CASSFAAEGNEQFF. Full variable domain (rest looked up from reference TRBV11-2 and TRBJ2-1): EAGVAQSPRYKIIEKRQSVAFWCNPISGHATLYWYQQILGQGPKLLIQFQNNGVVDDSQLPKDRFSAERLKGVDSTLKIQPAKLEDSAVYLCASSFAAEGNEQFFGPGTRLTVL.

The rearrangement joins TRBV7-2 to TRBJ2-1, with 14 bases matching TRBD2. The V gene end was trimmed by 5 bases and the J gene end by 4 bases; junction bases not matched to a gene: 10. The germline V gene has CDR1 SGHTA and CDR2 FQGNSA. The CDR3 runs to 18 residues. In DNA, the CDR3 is TGTGCCAGCAGCACGTCCCGACTAGCGGGAGGGCCGTACAATGAGCAGTTCTTC. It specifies CASSTSRLAGGPYNEQFF.

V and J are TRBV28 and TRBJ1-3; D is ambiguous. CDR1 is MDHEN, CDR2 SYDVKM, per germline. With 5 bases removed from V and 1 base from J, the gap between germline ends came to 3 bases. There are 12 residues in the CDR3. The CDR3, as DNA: TGTGCCAGCAGTCAGTCTGGAAACACCATATATTTT. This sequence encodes CASSQSGNTIYF.

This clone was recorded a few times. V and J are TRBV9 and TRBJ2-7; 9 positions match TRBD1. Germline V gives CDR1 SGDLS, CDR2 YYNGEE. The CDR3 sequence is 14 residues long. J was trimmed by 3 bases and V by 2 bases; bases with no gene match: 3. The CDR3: CASSVAGQGYEQYF. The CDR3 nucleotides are TGTGCCAGCAGCGTGGCGGGACAGGGCTACGAGCAGTACTTC. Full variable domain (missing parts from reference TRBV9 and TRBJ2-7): DSGVTQTPKHLITATGQRVTLRCSPRSGDLSVYWYQQSLDQGLQFLIQYYNGEERAKGNILERFSAQQFPDLHSELNLSSLELGDSALYFCASSVAGQGYEQYFGPGTRLTVT.

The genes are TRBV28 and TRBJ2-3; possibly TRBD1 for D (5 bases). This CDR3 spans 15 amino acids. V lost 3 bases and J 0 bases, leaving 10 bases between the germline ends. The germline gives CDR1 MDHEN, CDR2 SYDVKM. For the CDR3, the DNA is TGTGCCAGCAGTTTGGTTAGGGGTAGCACAGATACGCAGTATTTT. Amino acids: CASSLVRGSTDTQYF.

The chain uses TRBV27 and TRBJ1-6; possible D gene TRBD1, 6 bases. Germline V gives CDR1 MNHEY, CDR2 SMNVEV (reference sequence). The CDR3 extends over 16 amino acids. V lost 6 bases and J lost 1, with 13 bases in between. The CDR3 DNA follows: TGTGCCAGCAGCGGCAGGGGTAATTCCTATAATTCACCCCTCCACTTT. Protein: CASSGRGNSYNSPLHF.

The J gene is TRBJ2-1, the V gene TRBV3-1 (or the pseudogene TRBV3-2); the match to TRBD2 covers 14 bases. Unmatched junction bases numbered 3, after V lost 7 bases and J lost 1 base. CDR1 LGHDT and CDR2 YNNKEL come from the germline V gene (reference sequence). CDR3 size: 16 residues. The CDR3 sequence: CASTGLAGGSYNEQFF. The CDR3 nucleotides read TGTGCCAGCACCGGACTAGCGGGGGGATCCTACAATGAGCAGTTCTTC.

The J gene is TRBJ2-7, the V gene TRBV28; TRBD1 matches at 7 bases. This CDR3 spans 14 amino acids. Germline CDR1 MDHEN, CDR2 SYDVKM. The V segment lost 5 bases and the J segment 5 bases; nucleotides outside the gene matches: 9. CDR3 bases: TGTGCCAGCAGTACCCGACAGGGCGCCCACGAGCAGTACTTC. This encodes CASSTRQGAHEQYF.

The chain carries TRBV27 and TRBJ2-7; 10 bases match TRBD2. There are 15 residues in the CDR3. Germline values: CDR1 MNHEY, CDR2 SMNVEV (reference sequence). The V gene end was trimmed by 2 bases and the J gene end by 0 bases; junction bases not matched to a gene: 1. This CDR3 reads CASSLGLAASYEQYF. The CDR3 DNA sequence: TGTGCCAGCAGTTTAGGACTAGCGGCCTCCTACGAGCAGTACTTC.

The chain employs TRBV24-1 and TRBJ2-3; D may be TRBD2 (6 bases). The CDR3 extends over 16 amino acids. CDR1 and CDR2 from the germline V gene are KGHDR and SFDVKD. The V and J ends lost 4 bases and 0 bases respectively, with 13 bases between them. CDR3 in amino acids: CATSEPSSVSTDTQYF. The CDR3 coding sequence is TGTGCCACCAGTGAGCCTTCTAGCGTTAGCACAGATACGCAGTATTTT.

The CDR3: CASSQDPLGYEQYF. The CDR3 coding sequence is TGCGCCAGCAGCCAAGACCCGCTCGGCTACGAGCAGTACTTC. The J gene is TRBJ2-7, the V gene TRBV4-1, with D uncertain. The CDR3 runs 14 residues. Germline V gives CDR1 MGHRA, CDR2 YSYEKL. Trimming took 0 bases from V and 3 from J, leaving 9 bases between them.

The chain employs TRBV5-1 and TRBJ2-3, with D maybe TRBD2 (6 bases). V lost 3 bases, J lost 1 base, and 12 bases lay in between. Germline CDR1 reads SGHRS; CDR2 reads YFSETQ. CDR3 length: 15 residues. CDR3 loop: CASSSWGDGTDTQYF. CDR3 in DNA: TGCGCCAGCAGCTCGTGGGGGGACGGCACAGATACGCAGTATTTT.

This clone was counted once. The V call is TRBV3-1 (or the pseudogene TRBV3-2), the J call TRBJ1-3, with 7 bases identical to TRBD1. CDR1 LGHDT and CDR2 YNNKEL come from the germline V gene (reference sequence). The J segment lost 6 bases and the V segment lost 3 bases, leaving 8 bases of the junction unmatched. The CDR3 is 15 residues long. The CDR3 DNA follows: TGTGCCAGCAGCCACCTTGACAGGGTGGAAAACACCATATATTTT. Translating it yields CASSHLDRVENTIYF.

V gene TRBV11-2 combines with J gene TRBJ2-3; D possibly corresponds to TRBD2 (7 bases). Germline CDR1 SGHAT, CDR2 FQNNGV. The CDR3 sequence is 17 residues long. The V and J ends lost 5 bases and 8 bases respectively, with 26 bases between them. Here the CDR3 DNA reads TGTGCCAGCAGCGCCAACCTAGGGCGGGAGAAGGGGGGTACGCAGTATTTT. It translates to CASSANLGREKGGTQYF.

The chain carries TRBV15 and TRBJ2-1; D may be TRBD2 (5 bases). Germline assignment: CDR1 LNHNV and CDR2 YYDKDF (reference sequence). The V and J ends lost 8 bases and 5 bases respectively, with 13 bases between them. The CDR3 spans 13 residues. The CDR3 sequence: CATADTRHNEQFF. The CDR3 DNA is TGTGCCACCGCCGATACTAGACACAATGAGCAGTTCTTC. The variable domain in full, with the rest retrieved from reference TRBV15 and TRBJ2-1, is DAMVIQNPRYQVTQFGKPVTLSCSQTLNHNVMYWYQQKSSQAPKLLFHYYDKDFNNEADTPDNFQSRRPNTSFCFLDIRSPGLGDTAMYLCATADTRHNEQFFGPGTRLTVL.

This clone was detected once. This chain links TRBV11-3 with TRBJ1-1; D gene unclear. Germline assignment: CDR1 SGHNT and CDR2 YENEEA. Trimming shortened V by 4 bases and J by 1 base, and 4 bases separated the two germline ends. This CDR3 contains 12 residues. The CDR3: CASSSRNTEAFF. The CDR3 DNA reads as TGTGCCAGCAGCTCCAGGAACACTGAAGCTTTCTTT.

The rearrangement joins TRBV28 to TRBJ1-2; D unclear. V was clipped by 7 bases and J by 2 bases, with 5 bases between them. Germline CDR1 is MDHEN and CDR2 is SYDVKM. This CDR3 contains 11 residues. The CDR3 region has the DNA TGTGCCAGCATGGCAAACTATGGCTACACCTTC. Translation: CASMANYGYTF.

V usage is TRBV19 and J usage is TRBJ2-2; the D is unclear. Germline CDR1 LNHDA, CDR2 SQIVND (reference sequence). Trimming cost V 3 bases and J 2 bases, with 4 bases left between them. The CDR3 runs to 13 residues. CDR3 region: CASSMLNTGELFF. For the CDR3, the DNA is TGTGCCAGTAGTATGTTAAACACCGGGGAGCTGTTTTTT.

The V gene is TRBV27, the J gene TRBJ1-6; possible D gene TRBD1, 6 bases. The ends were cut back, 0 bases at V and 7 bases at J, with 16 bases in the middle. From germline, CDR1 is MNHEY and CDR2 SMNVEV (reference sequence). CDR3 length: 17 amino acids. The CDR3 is CASSLSALRDKNSPLHF. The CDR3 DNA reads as TGTGCCAGCAGTTTATCTGCCCTCCGGGACAAGAATTCACCCCTCCACTTT.

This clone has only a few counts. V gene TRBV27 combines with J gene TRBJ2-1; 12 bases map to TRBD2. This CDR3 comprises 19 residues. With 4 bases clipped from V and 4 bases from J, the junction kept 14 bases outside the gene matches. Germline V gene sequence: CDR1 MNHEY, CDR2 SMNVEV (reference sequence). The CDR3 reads CASSSPSGRAFRVYNEQFF. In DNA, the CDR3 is TGTGCCAGCAGTTCTCCTAGCGGGAGGGCCTTTAGGGTGTACAATGAGCAGTTCTTC.

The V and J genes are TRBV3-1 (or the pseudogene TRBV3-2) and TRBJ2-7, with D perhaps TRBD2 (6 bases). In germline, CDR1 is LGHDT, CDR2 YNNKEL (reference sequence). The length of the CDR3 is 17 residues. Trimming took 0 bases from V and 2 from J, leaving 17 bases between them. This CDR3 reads CASSQDWVGTDTYEQYF. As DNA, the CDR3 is TGTGCCAGCAGCCAAGACTGGGTAGGGACTGACACCTACGAGCAGTACTTC.

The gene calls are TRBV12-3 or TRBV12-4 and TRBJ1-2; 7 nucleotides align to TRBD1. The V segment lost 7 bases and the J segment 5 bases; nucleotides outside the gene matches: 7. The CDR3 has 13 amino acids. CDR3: CASITGDGYGYTF. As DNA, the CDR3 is TGTGCCAGCATCACAGGGGATGGTTATGGCTACACCTTC.